These 2 T cell receptor beta chains were sequenced from one sample in a study of CD8+ T cells in alopecia areata. TCR sequencing used cDNA made by reverse transcription of extracted RNA. TCRdb's table, derived via immunoSEQ multiplex PCR, lists solely in-frame clones and lacks some. Here the sample spans 100,000 to 150,000 clones, about 49% being singletons. Sequencing used CD8+ T cells sorted from blood, obtained at week 0. All receptors come from a human donor with alopecia areata.

This sequence joins TRBV5-1 and TRBJ1-1, with 8 bases identical to TRBD1. CDR1 is SGHRS, CDR2 YFSETQ, per germline. CDR3 length equals 15 residues. Germline trimming cut 2 bases from V and 1 base from J; bases unmatched to any gene: 4. The DNA of the CDR3 is TGCGCCAGCAGCTTAGGACAGGGAACGAACACTGAAGCTTTCTTT. This sequence encodes CASSLGQGTNTEAFF.

CDR3 sequence reads: CASSQDTGGLGTDTQYF. The CDR3 DNA follows: TGCGCCAGCAGCCAAGATACAGGGGGACTAGGCACAGATACGCAGTATTTT. This chain connects TRBV4-1 to TRBJ2-3; D is tentatively TRBD1 or TRBD2 (8 bases each). V shed 0 bases and J shed 1 base, with 14 bases lying between them. Germline CDR1 MGHRA, CDR2 YSYEKL. The CDR3 length is 17 residues.